A single sample is the source of the 9 T cell receptor beta chains below, sequenced in a study of shared clonotypes between healthy human individuals. Using immunoSEQ multiplex PCR, the repertoire was profiled, and TCRdb retains in-frame clones only, with some absent. The table shows 70,000 to 95,000 clones, with about 65% occurring only once. Sequenced material: memory CD8+ T cells sorted from blood. Subset here: CD45RO+ cells pooled with CCR7-negative TemRA cells. The receptors stem from a man aged 25-45 years in good health.

V is TRBV11-2 and J is TRBJ2-1; 9 bases match TRBD1. The J segment lost 4 bases and the V segment lost 6 bases, leaving 7 bases of the junction unmatched. Germline CDR1 SGHAT, CDR2 FQNNGV. The CDR3 has 15 residues. CDR3 sequence: CASSQGQGVYNEQFF. CDR3 in DNA: TGTGCCAGCAGTCAGGGACAGGGTGTTTACAATGAGCAGTTCTTC.

This chain links TRBV5-1 with TRBJ1-3; D is undetermined. The germline gives CDR1 SGHRS, CDR2 YFSETQ. The CDR3 loop spans 15 amino acids. V was cut by 4 bases and J by 0 bases, with 11 bases left in between. The CDR3 DNA is TGCGCCAGCAGCACGGACGGGAGCTCTGGAAACACCATATATTTT. Its translation: CASSTDGSSGNTIYF.

The chain carries TRBV18 and TRBJ2-7, with a possible D match to TRBD2 (7 bases). From germline, CDR1 is KGHSH and CDR2 LQKENI. The V end lost 5 bases, the J end lost 3 bases, and 14 bases lay between the germline ends. The CDR3 runs to 14 residues. CDR3 DNA: TGTGCCAGCTCAACGCGGGGGCCCAACTACGAGCAGTACTTC. Translating it yields CASSTRGPNYEQYF.

The chain uses TRBV28 and TRBJ1-5, with D unclear. The germline V gene has CDR1 MDHEN and CDR2 SYDVKM. This CDR3 has 14 amino acids. V lost 8 bases and J lost 8, with 19 bases in between. CDR3 bases: TGTGCCAGCGACTTCAGTGCTACTTATGAGCCCCAGCATTTT. Residues: CASDFSATYEPQHF.

The rearrangement links TRBV5-6 to TRBJ2-1, with D maybe TRBD2 (5 bases). The germline V gene encodes CDR1 SGHDT and CDR2 YYEEEE. The CDR3 runs to 16 residues. V lost 0 bases, J lost 5 bases, and 15 bases lay in between. The DNA for the CDR3 is TGTGCCAGCAGCTTGGCAGCGGCAGTACTTAACAATGAGCAGTTCTTC. This codes for CASSLAAAVLNNEQFF.

This clone showed up many times. This chain connects TRBV5-4 to TRBJ2-1; D is uncertain. The CDR3 consists of 12 residues. Trimming took 4 bases from V and 9 from J, leaving 11 bases between them. The germline V gene has CDR1 SGHNT and CDR2 YYREEE (reference sequence). CDR3 coding DNA: TGTGCCAGCAGCGACGAGGCGGTTGAGCAGTTCTTC. Translating it yields CASSDEAVEQFF.

The chain employs TRBV10-3 and TRBJ2-6; possible D gene TRBD1, 6 bases. The CDR3 length is 19 residues. V lost 2 bases and J 0 bases, leaving 17 bases between the germline ends. CDR1 and CDR2 from the germline V gene are ENHRY and SYGVKD. The CDR3 spells CAISEIPRGSDSGANVLTF. The CDR3 DNA follows: TGTGCCATCAGTGAGATCCCTAGGGGGAGTGACTCTGGGGCCAACGTCCTGACTTTC.

J is TRBJ2-1 and V is TRBV7-8; the D gene is possibly TRBD1 (5 bases). Looked up from germline, CDR1 is SGHVS and CDR2 is FQNEAQ. The V end was cut by 1 base, the J end by 8 bases, with 18 bases between. CDR3 size: 16 residues. This CDR3 reads CASSLVAGMDVDEQFF. CDR3 bases: TGTGCCAGCAGCTTAGTAGCAGGGATGGACGTCGATGAGCAGTTCTTC.

The chain has TRBV7-9 and TRBJ2-7; 9 bases match TRBD2. Losses at the gene ends were 2 bases for V and 3 bases for J; bases not matched to a gene: 5. There are 15 residues in the CDR3. CDR1 is SEHNR and CDR2 is FQNEAQ in the germline V gene (reference sequence). The CDR3 bases are TGTGCCAGCAGCTTATCCGGGACTAGCCGCTACGAGCAGTACTTC. This sequence encodes CASSLSGTSRYEQYF.